This TCR beta chain comes out of a study of regulatory T cells in long-lasting Graves disease. General study points: Sample size, which was small, may have reduced accuracy. Newly diagnosed disease favored TRBV20-1 and TRBJ2-1 over persistent disease.

Trimming removed 0 bases from V and 11 bases from J, with 14 bases in between. The CDR3 runs to 15 residues. The germline V gene has CDR1 MNHNY and CDR2 SVGAGI (reference sequence). Sample time point: newly diagnosed GD, antithyroid drugs for less than 3 months. Extracted PBMC RNA gave rise to the TCR library. This clonotype was observed a handful of times. Its cognate antigen is unknown. Both iRepertoire HTBI primers and Arm-PCR of CDR3 regions were used to build the TCR beta libraries. Original data processing: Throughout the samples, researchers identified 62 TRBV and about 15 TRBJ segments. MiXCR was run by TCRdb on the multiplex PCR reads, yielding one entry per CDR3 protein. Clone size and V and J calls follow TCRdb, not the original study. The data show about 520,000 distinct CDR3 sequences, about 12% seen once. These data are also associated with another study on T cells in Graves' hyperthyroidism and ophthalmopathy. This second report adds: Graves' hyperthyroidism was deemed stable absent ophthalmopathy progression within 18 months.

Sequenced here: peripheral blood mononuclear cells (PBMCs), sampled at new diagnosis, from a patient treated with antithyroid drugs. The sequence came from a woman in her 30s with Graves disease. The J gene is TRBJ1-6, the V gene TRBV6-6; D ambiguous. The CDR3 DNA is TGTGCCAGCAGTTACTCGAGCGGAGGGAGGACACCCCTCCACTTT. Its translation: CASSYSSGGRTPLHF.